This entry features one TCR beta chain sequence. This record comes from a study of blood T cell repertoires in COVID-19. Looking at the study overall: PBMCs, B-cell-depleted T cells, or T cells provided the cDNA or gDNA that made up the material.

The V gene end was trimmed by 8 bases and the J gene end by 2 bases; junction bases not matched to a gene: 2. The CDR3 sequence is 12 residues long. Germline CDR1 and CDR2: LNHDA and SQIVND (reference sequence). TCRdb keeps only in-frame clones here, not all; method: immunoSEQ multiplex PCR. The sample includes more than 110,000 clones, around 89% of them seen just once. The chain couples TRBV19 to TRBJ2-7, with TRBD2 matching 8 bases. What was sequenced was peripheral blood. The source of this sequence is a man in his 60s with active or convalescent COVID-19. The CDR3 region has the DNA TGTGCCAGTGCGGGAGGACCCTACGAGCAGTACTTC. It codes for CASAGGPYEQYF.